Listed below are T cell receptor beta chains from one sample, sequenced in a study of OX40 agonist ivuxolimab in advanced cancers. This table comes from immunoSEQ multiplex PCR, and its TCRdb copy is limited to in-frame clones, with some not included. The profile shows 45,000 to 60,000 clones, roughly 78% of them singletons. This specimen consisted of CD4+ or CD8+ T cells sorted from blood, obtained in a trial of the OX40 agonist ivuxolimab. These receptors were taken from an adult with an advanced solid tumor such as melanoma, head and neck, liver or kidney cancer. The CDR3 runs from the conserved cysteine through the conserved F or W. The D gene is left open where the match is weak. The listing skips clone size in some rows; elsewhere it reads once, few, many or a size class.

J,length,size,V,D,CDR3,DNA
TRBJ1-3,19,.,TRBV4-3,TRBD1,CASSHQGQGGGLRGNTIYF,TGCGCCAGCAGCCATCAGGGACAGGGCGGAGGTCTTAGAGGAAACACCATATATTTT
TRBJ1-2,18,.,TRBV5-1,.,CASSPSPGPRLLNYGYTF,TGCGCCAGCAGCCCAAGTCCCGGGCCTCGTCTTCTCAACTATGGCTACACCTTC
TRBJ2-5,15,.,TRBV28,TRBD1,CASSPFGQGRETQYF,TGTGCCAGCAGTCCTTTCGGACAGGGGCGAGAGACCCAGTACTTC
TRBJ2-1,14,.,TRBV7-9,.,CASSPGLQGDEQFF,TGTGCCAGCAGCCCGGGACTTCAAGGGGATGAGCAGTTCTTC
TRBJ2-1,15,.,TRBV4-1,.,CASSQVRSGSREQFF,TGCGCCAGCAGCCAAGTTCGATCGGGTTCGAGGGAGCAGTTCTTC
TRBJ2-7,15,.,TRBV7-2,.,CASSLGGGASYEQYF,TGTGCCAGCAGCTTAGGAGGTGGGGCCTCCTACGAGCAGTACTTC
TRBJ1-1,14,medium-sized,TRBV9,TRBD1,CASSVWDRGGEAFF,TGTGCCAGCAGCGTGTGGGACAGGGGAGGTGAAGCTTTCTTT
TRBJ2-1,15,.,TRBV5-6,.,CASSLSQGSYNEQFF,TGTGCCAGCAGCTTGTCGCAGGGATCTTACAATGAGCAGTTCTTC
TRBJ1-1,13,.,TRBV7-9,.,CASSPDLNTEAFF,TGTGCCAGCAGCCCTGACTTGAACACTGAAGCTTTCTTT
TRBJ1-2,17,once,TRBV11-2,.,CASSLSQSPLEGYGYTF,TGTGCCAGCAGCTTATCCCAAAGTCCACTCGAGGGCTATGGCTACACCTTC
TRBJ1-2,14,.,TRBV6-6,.,CASTFMGDSNGYTF,TGTGCCAGCACCTTTATGGGGGACTCTAATGGCTACACCTTC
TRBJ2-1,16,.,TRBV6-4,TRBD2,CASSEELAGGYNEQFF,TGTGCCAGCAGTGAAGAGCTAGCGGGGGGCTACAATGAGCAGTTCTTC
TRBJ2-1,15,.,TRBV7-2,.,CASSLRSSEHNEQFF,TGTGCCAGCAGCTTAAGGTCTAGCGAACACAATGAGCAGTTCTTC
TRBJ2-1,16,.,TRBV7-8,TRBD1,CASSLTGGAGRNEQFF,TGTGCCAGCAGCTTGACAGGGGGCGCGGGTCGGAATGAGCAGTTCTTC
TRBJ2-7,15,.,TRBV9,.,CASSATGRDTGEQYF,TGTGCCAGCAGCGCCACCGGGCGGGACACTGGCGAGCAGTACTTC
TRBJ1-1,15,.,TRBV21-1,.,CASSKTVVRNTEAFF,TGTGCCAGCAGCAAAACGGTAGTCAGGAACACTGAAGCTTTCTTT
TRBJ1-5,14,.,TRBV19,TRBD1,CASSRKQGGQPQHF,TGTGCCAGTAGTCGTAAACAGGGGGGTCAGCCCCAGCATTTT
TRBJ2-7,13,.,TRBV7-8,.,CASSLDLGFEQYF,TGTGCCAGCAGCTTAGACCTGGGTTTCGAGCAGTACTTC
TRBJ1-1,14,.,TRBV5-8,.,CASSPGHLNTEAFF,TGTGCCAGCAGCCCGGGACACCTGAACACTGAAGCTTTCTTT
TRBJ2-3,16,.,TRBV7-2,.,CASSSRPSLGTDTQYF,TGTGCCAGCAGCTCAAGACCGTCTTTAGGCACAGATACGCAGTATTTT
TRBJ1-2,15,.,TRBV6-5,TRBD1,CASRGSIRDSQHYTF,TGTGCCAGCAGGGGTTCCATCCGGGACAGCCAACACTACACCTTC
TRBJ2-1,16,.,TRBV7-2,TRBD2,CASSPGGALASHEQFF,TGTGCCAGCAGCCCCGGGGGGGCACTAGCGTCGCATGAGCAGTTCTTC
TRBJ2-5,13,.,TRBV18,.,CASSPQGRETQYF,TGTGCCAGCTCACCACAGGGGCGAGAGACCCAGTACTTC
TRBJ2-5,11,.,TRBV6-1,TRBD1,CATDRVETQYF,TGTGCCACGGACAGGGTTGAGACCCAGTACTTC
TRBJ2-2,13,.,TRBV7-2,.,CASTRSRTGELFF,TGTGCCAGCACCCGATCCCGGACCGGGGAGCTGTTTTTT
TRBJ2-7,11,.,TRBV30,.,CAWSVRYEQYF,TGTGCCTGGAGTGTACGGTACGAGCAGTACTTC
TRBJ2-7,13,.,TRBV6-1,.,CASSEAGNYEQYF,TGTGCCAGCAGTGAAGCAGGGAACTACGAGCAGTACTTC
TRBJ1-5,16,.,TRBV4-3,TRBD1,CASSQEWGQGRQPQHF,TGCGCCAGCAGCCAAGAATGGGGACAGGGTCGTCAGCCCCAGCATTTT